The 32 T cell receptor beta chains reported below all come from one sample, sequenced in a study of blood T cell repertoires in COVID-19. The method was immunoSEQ multiplex PCR; TCRdb's version includes in-frame clones alone and lacks a portion of them. The data show hundreds of thousands of clones, with under 90% seen just once and more than 5.5% held by the top ten. Sequencing was done on a sample of peripheral blood. These receptors came from a man aged 55 to 69 who had recovered from COVID-19.

The J gene is TRBJ2-1, the V gene TRBV5-1; 12 bases line up with TRBD2. This CDR3 spans 17 amino acids. In germline, CDR1 is SGHRS, CDR2 YFSETQ. Trimming took 4 bases from V and 4 from J; bases not matched to a gene: 9. In nucleotides, the CDR3 is TGCGCCAGCAGCCGACAACTAGCGGGGGGCAATTACAATGAGCAGTTCTTC. Translation gives CASSRQLAGGNYNEQFF.

The chain combines TRBV5-1 with TRBJ2-3; 7 nucleotides agree with TRBD2. The CDR3 is made up of 14 amino acids. The germline V gene has CDR1 SGHRS and CDR2 YFSETQ. J lost 4 bases, V lost 3 bases, and 5 bases had no gene match. This CDR3 reads CASSYGGGSDTQYF. CDR3 nucleotide sequence: TGCGCCAGCAGCTACGGGGGAGGGTCAGATACGCAGTATTTT.

CDR3 sequence reads: CAISELAGSTDTQYF. The CDR3, as DNA: TGTGCCATCAGTGAGTTGGCGGGGAGCACAGATACGCAGTATTTT. The rearrangement uses TRBV10-3 and TRBJ2-3; perhaps TRBD2 as D (6 bases). The V and J ends lost 1 base and 0 bases respectively, with 8 bases between them. Germline CDR1 is ENHRY and CDR2 is SYGVKD. The CDR3 is 15 amino acids.

This rearrangement joins TRBV4-2 to TRBJ2-2; 14 positions match TRBD2. The CDR3 extends over 16 amino acids. The J segment lost 8 bases and the V segment lost 4 bases, leaving 6 bases of the junction unmatched. The germline V gene has CDR1 LGHNA and CDR2 YNFKEQ. CDR3 loop: CASSRGTSGGSGELFF. The CDR3 DNA reads as TGTGCCAGCAGCCGGGGGACTAGCGGGGGATCTGGGGAGCTGTTTTTT.

The V call is TRBV18, the J call TRBJ2-2, with 9 bases matching TRBD1. The junction had 4 bases not matched to a gene; V was cut back by 6 bases and J by 2 bases. CDR1 is KGHSH and CDR2 is LQKENI in the germline V gene. The CDR3 totals 15 residues. The CDR3 protein is CASSLQGANTGELFF. In DNA form, the CDR3 reads TGTGCCAGCTCCCTACAGGGGGCAAACACCGGGGAGCTGTTTTTT. Full variable domain (outside the CDR3, taken from reference TRBV18 and TRBJ2-2): NAGVMQNPRHLVRRRGQEARLRCSPMKGHSHVYWYRQLPEEGLKFMVYLQKENIIDESGMPKERFSAEFPKEGPSILRIQQVVRGDSAAYFCASSLQGANTGELFFGEGSRLTVL.

The rearrangement joins TRBV19 to TRBJ1-5, with D possibly TRBD1 on 5 matching bases. Deletions cut 1 base from V and 7 bases from J, with 11 bases between. The CDR3 has 14 amino acids. The germline gives CDR1 LNHDA, CDR2 SQIVND (reference sequence). CDR3 in DNA: TGTGCCAGTAGTATAGGTTACTGGGGCCAGCCCCAGCATTTT. It yields the protein CASSIGYWGQPQHF.

The chain links TRBV27 to TRBJ1-6; 8 bases fit TRBD1. CDR1 is MNHEY, CDR2 SMNVEV, per germline (reference sequence). This CDR3 is 16 amino acids long. V lost 5 bases to trimming and J lost 9 bases; unmatched junction nucleotides: 12. As DNA, the CDR3 is TGTGCCAGCAGTACCATACAACCAGGGGGCACTTCACCCCTCCACTTT. Translating gives CASSTIQPGGTSPLHF.

CDR3 DNA sequence: TGTGCCAGCAGCCCAGCGACCTATTCCGGGACAAGACCCTACGAGCAGTACTTC. Its translation is CASSPATYSGTRPYEQYF. V usage is TRBV7-2 and J usage is TRBJ2-7; possible D gene TRBD1, 6 bases. V shed 5 bases and J shed 2 bases, with 25 bases lying between them. This CDR3 is 18 amino acids long. Germline assignment: CDR1 SGHTA and CDR2 FQGNSA. Drawing the rest from reference TRBV7-2 and TRBJ2-7, the complete variable domain is GAGVSQSPSNKVTEKGKDVELRCDPISGHTALYWYRQSLGQGLEFLIYFQGNSAPDKSGLPSDRFSAERTGGSVSTLTIQRTQQEDSAVYLCASSPATYSGTRPYEQYFGPGTRLTVT.

This clone was recorded a few times. The rearrangement joins TRBV9 to TRBJ2-7, with a tentative D call TRBD1 (5 bases). The CDR3 totals 15 residues. Germline values: CDR1 SGDLS, CDR2 YYNGEE. V lost 0 bases and J 3 bases, leaving 13 bases between the germline ends. CDR3 protein: CASSVATGSSYEQYF. The DNA for the CDR3 is TGTGCCAGCAGCGTAGCTACAGGCTCCAGCTACGAGCAGTACTTC. The whole variable domain, filled in from reference TRBV9 and TRBJ2-7, reads DSGVTQTPKHLITATGQRVTLRCSPRSGDLSVYWYQQSLDQGLQFLIQYYNGEERAKGNILERFSAQQFPDLHSELNLSSLELGDSALYFCASSVATGSSYEQYFGPGTRLTVT.

Here the CDR3 reads CASSLGDRENQPQHF. In nucleotides, the CDR3 is TGCGCCAGCAGCTTGGGGGACAGGGAGAATCAGCCCCAGCATTTT. V is TRBV5-1 and J is TRBJ1-5; 9 bases are shared with TRBD1. This CDR3 comprises 15 residues. In germline, CDR1 is SGHRS, CDR2 YFSETQ. Unmatched junction bases numbered 2, after V lost 0 bases and J lost 4 bases.

The chain recombines TRBV19 with TRBJ1-6; 11 nucleotides match TRBD1. The trim removed 5 bases at V and 6 bases at J, leaving 9 bases unmatched. This CDR3 comprises 17 residues. Germline CDR1 is LNHDA and CDR2 is SQIVND (reference sequence). The CDR3 DNA follows: TGTGCCAGTAGTCCTAATACCGGGACAGGGGGTAATTCACCCCTCCACTTT. It codes for CASSPNTGTGGNSPLHF.

This chain uses TRBV10-1 with TRBJ2-3, with 9 positions matching TRBD2. This CDR3 has 17 residues. After removal of 7 bases from V and 9 bases from J, the junction contained 20 bases not matched to a gene. CDR1 and CDR2 (germline): WNHNN, SYGVQD (reference sequence). CDR3 DNA sequence: TGCGCCAGCAAGCCGAAAGTACTAGCGGGTCCGAACGGGACGCAGTATTTT. Its translation is CASKPKVLAGPNGTQYF.

A note on this clone: The same CDR3 also results from other DNA sequences found in this sample. The genes are TRBV10-3 and TRBJ2-2; TRBD2 agrees at 10 bases. This CDR3 has 15 amino acids. With V trimmed by 6 bases and J by 2 bases, 3 bases remained unmatched. Germline CDR1 reads ENHRY; CDR2 reads SYGVKD. CDR3 coding DNA: TGTGCCATCAGCGGGACTAGCGCCAACACCGGGGAGCTGTTTTTT. Translating gives CAISGTSANTGELFF.

This clone was recorded only once. V usage is TRBV19 and J usage is TRBJ2-5, with 8 bases identical to TRBD1. V was pared by 7 bases and J by 5 bases, with 15 bases of the junction left unmatched. The V gene's germline CDR1 is LNHDA and CDR2 SQIVND (reference sequence). The CDR3 spans 16 residues. The CDR3 DNA reads as TGTGCCAGTACCCCGAACCCGGGACAGGTGGCCGAGACCCAGTACTTC. Its protein product is CASTPNPGQVAETQYF. The variable domain in full, with the rest retrieved from reference TRBV19 and TRBJ2-5, is DGGITQSPKYLFRKEGQNVTLSCEQNLNHDAMYWYRQDPGQGLRLIYYSQIVNDFQKGDIAEGYSVSREKKESFPLTVTSAQKNPTAFYLCASTPNPGQVAETQYFGPGTRLLVL.

This chain uses TRBV19 with TRBJ2-2; 7 bases match TRBD1. This CDR3 is 15 amino acids long. Per the germline V gene, CDR1 is LNHDA and CDR2 is SQIVND (reference sequence). The ends lost 7 bases at V and 1 base at J; junction bases unmatched: 6. The chain's CDR3 is CASIGTDKNTGELFF. The DNA of the CDR3 is TGTGCCAGTATCGGGACAGATAAGAACACCGGGGAGCTGTTTTTT.

The chain links TRBV5-1 to TRBJ2-6, with D tentatively TRBD1 (6 bases). CDR3 length equals 18 residues. CDR1 is SGHRS, CDR2 YFSETQ, per germline. The V and J ends lost 4 bases and 0 bases respectively, with 17 bases between them. The CDR3 region has the DNA TGCGCCAGCAGCAGGGGGTGGCGAGGGGTCTCTGGGGCCAACGTCCTGACTTTC. Protein product: CASSRGWRGVSGANVLTF.

The J gene is TRBJ1-2, the V gene TRBV10-3; D unresolved. Germline CDR1 reads ENHRY; CDR2 reads SYGVKD. Trimming removed 3 bases from V and 1 base from J, with 12 bases in between. The CDR3 loop spans 15 amino acids. The CDR3 sequence is CAISDERMGNYGYTF. The CDR3 nucleotides are TGTGCCATCAGTGATGAGAGGATGGGTAACTATGGCTACACCTTC.

V is TRBV12-3 or TRBV12-4 and J is TRBJ2-1; 7 bases align to TRBD1. V shed 10 bases, J shed 0 bases, and the junction held 3 bases outside the gene matches. The CDR3 is 13 amino acids. CDR3 DNA: TGTGCCACCCGACAGGGCTCCTACAATGAGCAGTTCTTC. Its protein product is CATRQGSYNEQFF.

This clone was counted only a few times. The chain combines TRBV6-1 with TRBJ2-7; 13 nucleotides align to TRBD2. The length of the CDR3 is 16 residues. V was clipped by 4 bases and J by 3 bases; unmatched bases: 6. Germline CDR1 is MNHNS and CDR2 is SASEGT. The CDR3: CASSVSTSGRSYEQYF. The CDR3 DNA sequence: TGTGCCAGCAGTGTTTCGACTAGCGGGAGGAGCTACGAGCAGTACTTC.

This sequence joins TRBV12-5 and TRBJ2-5, with 7 bases fitting TRBD1. Trimming cost V 1 base and J 5 bases; bases outside gene matches: 7. The CDR3 is made up of 15 amino acids. Germline CDR1 is LGHNT and CDR2 is FRNRAP. The CDR3 DNA reads TGTGCTAGTGGTTTGGGACAGGGTCCCAGGGAGACCCAGTACTTC. Its translation: CASGLGQGPRETQYF.

The chain has TRBV7-3 and TRBJ2-7, with unresolved D. This CDR3 is built from 13 residues. Germline assignment: CDR1 SGHTA and CDR2 FQGTGA. Trimming cost V 2 bases and J 3 bases, with 8 bases left between them. The CDR3 sequence: CASSLGVHYEQYF. Here the CDR3 DNA reads TGTGCCAGCAGCTTAGGAGTACACTACGAGCAGTACTTC.

This chain uses TRBV11-3 with TRBJ1-5; D is possibly TRBD1 (5 bases). The CDR3 extends over 16 amino acids. CDR1 is SGHNT, CDR2 YENEEA, per germline. V was pared by 1 base and J by 1 base, with 11 bases between. The CDR3 is CASSLGRGASNQPQHF. In DNA, the CDR3 is TGTGCCAGCAGCTTAGGGCGGGGCGCCAGCAATCAGCCCCAGCATTTT.

The chain couples TRBV6-1 to TRBJ2-2, with 15 positions matching TRBD2. This CDR3 comprises 21 residues. Germline V lookup: CDR1 MNHNS, CDR2 SASEGT. J gave up 2 bases and V 2 bases, and 12 bases lay outside the gene matches. CDR3 in DNA: TGTGCCAGCAGTGAAAGGACTAGCGGGAGGGTCGGAGGGGATAACACCGGGGAGCTGTTTTTT. It is translated as CASSERTSGRVGGDNTGELFF.

This clone is a singleton in its sample. The chain links TRBV12-3 or TRBV12-4 to TRBJ1-1, with unresolved D. CDR3 length equals 11 residues. Trimming stripped 3 bases from V and 8 bases from J, with 7 bases between. DNA of the CDR3: TGTGCCAGCAGTTTCGGCAGGGAAGCTTTCTTT. It translates to CASSFGREAFF.

This rearrangement joins TRBV6-4 to TRBJ2-2; D is possibly TRBD1 (5 bases). Germline lookup yields CDR1 MRHNA and CDR2 SNTAGT. The length of the CDR3 is 15 residues. V was trimmed by 5 bases and J by 6 bases, leaving 16 bases between them. The CDR3 DNA follows: TGTGCCAGCAGTACCTCCGCTGGGGCCTCCGGGGAGCTGTTTTTT. As protein: CASSTSAGASGELFF.

The chain links TRBV10-3 to TRBJ2-1, with TRBD2 matching 8 bases. The trim removed 3 bases at V and 7 bases at J, leaving 8 bases unmatched. Germline V gene data show CDR1 as ENHRY and CDR2 as SYGVKD. The CDR3 consists of 15 residues. The CDR3 sequence: CAISETGTRGNEQFF. The CDR3 DNA sequence: TGTGCCATCAGTGAAACCGGGACTAGGGGGAATGAGCAGTTCTTC.

The chain is built from TRBV6-1 and TRBJ1-5, with TRBD1 as a possible D gene (6 bases). Per the germline V gene, CDR1 is MNHNS and CDR2 is SASEGT. The CDR3 runs to 13 residues. V lost 2 bases and J lost 5, with 7 bases in between. The CDR3 reads CASSERGYQPQHF. CDR3 DNA: TGTGCCAGCAGTGAAAGGGGGTATCAGCCCCAGCATTTT.

The gene calls are TRBV6-5 and TRBJ1-5; no reliable D call. V shed 6 bases and J shed 4 bases, with 7 bases lying between them. This CDR3 has 12 amino acids. Germline CDR1 MNHEY, CDR2 SVGAGI. The CDR3 sequence: CASRDLNQPQHF. CDR3 coding DNA: TGTGCCAGCAGAGATCTAAATCAGCCCCAGCATTTT.

This chain connects TRBV24-1 to TRBJ2-3, with TRBD1 as a possible D gene (6 bases). V was pared by 1 base and J by 6 bases, with 13 bases between. Germline values: CDR1 KGHDR, CDR2 SFDVKD. The CDR3 spans 15 residues. The CDR3 DNA is TGTGCCACCAGTGATTTACAGGGAGCCTGGGATACGCAGTATTTT. It encodes CATSDLQGAWDTQYF.

This chain uses TRBV7-9 with TRBJ2-2; D might be TRBD2 (6 bases). Looked up from germline, CDR1 is SEHNR and CDR2 is FQNEAQ (reference sequence). The CDR3 is 16 residues long. Trimming shortened V by 2 bases and J by 5 bases, and 15 bases separated the two germline ends. CDR3: CASSLPGDWETGELFF. For the CDR3, the DNA is TGTGCCAGCAGCTTACCGGGGGATTGGGAGACCGGGGAGCTGTTTTTT.

This clone has more than one count but fewer than ten. The rearrangement joins TRBV7-2 to TRBJ2-4; TRBD1 is a possible D gene (5 bases). The CDR3 consists of 16 residues. Germline CDR1 reads SGHTA; CDR2 reads FQGNSA. Deletions cut 1 base from V and 0 bases from J, with 10 bases between. The CDR3 bases are TGTGCCAGCAGCTTAGACACGACAGTAGCCAAAAACATTCAGTACTTC. Translated: CASSLDTTVAKNIQYF.

This clone was observed a single time. The chain carries TRBV24-1 and TRBJ1-1; D possibly corresponds to TRBD1 (6 bases). The germline V and J ends were trimmed by 0 bases and 8 bases, with 9 bases remaining between them. The CDR3 totals 13 residues. CDR1 and CDR2 from the germline V gene are KGHDR and SFDVKD. CDR3 amino acids: CATSDLTQGEAFF. CDR3 in DNA: TGTGCCACCAGTGATTTGACTCAGGGGGAAGCTTTCTTT.